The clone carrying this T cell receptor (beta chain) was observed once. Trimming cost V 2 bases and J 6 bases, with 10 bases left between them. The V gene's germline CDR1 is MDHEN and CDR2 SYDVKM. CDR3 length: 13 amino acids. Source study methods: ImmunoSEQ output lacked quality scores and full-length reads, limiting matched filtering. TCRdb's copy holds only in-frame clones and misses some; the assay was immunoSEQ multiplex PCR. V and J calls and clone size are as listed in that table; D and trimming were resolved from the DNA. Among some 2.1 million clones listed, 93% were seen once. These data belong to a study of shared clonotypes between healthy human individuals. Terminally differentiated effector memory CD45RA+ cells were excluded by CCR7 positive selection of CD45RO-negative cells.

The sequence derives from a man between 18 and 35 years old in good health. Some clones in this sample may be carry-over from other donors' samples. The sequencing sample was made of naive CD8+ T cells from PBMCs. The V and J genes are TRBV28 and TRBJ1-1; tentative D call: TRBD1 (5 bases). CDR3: CASSLGARSEAFF. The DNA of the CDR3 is TGTGCCAGCAGTTTAGGGGCCCGATCTGAAGCTTTCTTT.